The clone carrying this TCR beta chain has just a few counts. Its matching antigen is unknown. This specimen comes from a study of human T cells and chemical hapten exposure. As the library was built, unique molecular identifiers were attached to individual cDNA molecules. In TCRdb, the RACE reads were re-called with MiXCR into one record per CDR3 protein. The sample has around 47,000 distinct CDR3 sequences, about 3.7% seen once. Study-wide results and caveats: High-frequency TCRs, those above 1 in 1000, stayed the same after DPC sensitization.

Stated time point: healthy volunteer bleed at 6 weeks. Total RNA extraction was carried out from unfractionated whole blood. Trimming removed 0 bases from V and 5 bases from J, with 9 bases in between. Germline CDR1 is SGDLS and CDR2 is YYNGEE. The CDR3 has 13 residues. This clonotype was obtained from a human donor in good health. Some clones in this sample may be carry-over from other donors' samples. The chain recombines TRBV9 with TRBJ2-7; maybe TRBD2 (6 bases). The sample taken for sequencing was whole blood. The CDR3 DNA is TGTGCCAGCAGCGTAGTGTCGGGGGACGAGCAGTACTTC. As protein: CASSVVSGDEQYF.